The text below deals with one TCR beta chain. The sample belongs to a study of blood T cell repertoires in COVID-19. About the study: Nucleic acid was either cDNA or gDNA, and it came from T cells, B-cell-depleted T cells, or PBMCs.

The CDR3 is made up of 16 amino acids. Looked up from germline, CDR1 is GTSNPN and CDR2 is SVGIG (reference sequence). V trimming: 2 bases; J trimming: 1 base; junction bases outside the gene matches: 9. TCRdb keeps only in-frame clones here, not all; method: immunoSEQ multiplex PCR. Of some 90,000 clones listed, under 90% are singletons. This TCR derives from a human donor in a cohort sampled during active COVID-19. Material for sequencing was peripheral blood. This chain connects TRBV30 to TRBJ1-1, with 8 bases fitting TRBD1. The CDR3 spells CAWSPFGTGKNTEAFF. CDR3 DNA: TGTGCCTGGAGTCCATTTGGGACAGGCAAGAACACTGAAGCTTTCTTT.